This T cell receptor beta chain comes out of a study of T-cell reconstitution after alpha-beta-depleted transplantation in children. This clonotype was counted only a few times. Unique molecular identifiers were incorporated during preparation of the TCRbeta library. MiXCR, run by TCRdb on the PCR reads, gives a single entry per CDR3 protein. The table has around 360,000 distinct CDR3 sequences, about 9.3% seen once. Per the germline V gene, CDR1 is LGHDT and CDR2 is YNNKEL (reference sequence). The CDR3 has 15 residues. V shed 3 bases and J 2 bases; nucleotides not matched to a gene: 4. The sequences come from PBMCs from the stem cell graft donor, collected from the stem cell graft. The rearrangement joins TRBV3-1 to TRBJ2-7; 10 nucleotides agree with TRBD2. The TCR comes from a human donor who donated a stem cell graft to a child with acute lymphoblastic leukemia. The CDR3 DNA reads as TGTGCCAGCAGCCACCTACTAGCGGGAACCTACGAGCAGTACTTC. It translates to CASSHLLAGTYEQYF.